One TCR beta chain is described in this entry. This sample also contains other DNA sequences that code for the same CDR3. As processed by the authors: Nucleated cell counts were estimated from reference gene primer amplification. Assay used: immunoSEQ multiplex PCR; TCRdb lists only in-frame clones, some missing. The V and J calls and clone size were taken over from that table, and D and trimming were inferred from the DNA. This table has more than 150,000 clones, roughly 80% appearing once. The data were taken from a study of blood T cell repertoires in COVID-19. About the research overall: COVID-19 samples from acute and convalescent phases originated in the United States, Italy and Spain. T cells, B-cell-depleted T cells, or PBMCs provided the cDNA or gDNA that served as material.

The CDR3 is 14 amino acids. From germline, CDR1 is MDHEN and CDR2 SYDVKM. V lost 4 bases and J lost 7, with 11 bases in between. Specimen: peripheral blood. The chain carries TRBV28 and TRBJ1-6; a possible D gene is TRBD1 (5 bases). This sequence originates from a woman aged 25 to 39 with acute or convalescent COVID-19. Here the CDR3 reads CASSSPGQNSPLHF. The CDR3 DNA reads TGTGCCAGCAGTTCCCCAGGGCAAAATTCACCCCTCCACTTT. Supplemented by reference TRBV28 and TRBJ1-6, the full variable domain reads DVKVTQSSRYLVKRTGEKVFLECVQDMDHENMFWYRQDPGLGLRLIYFSYDVKMKEKGDIPEGYSVSREKKERFSLILESASTNQTSMYLCASSSPGQNSPLHFGNGTRLTVT.